The 21 T cell receptor beta chains listed next were all sequenced from one sample in a study of relationships among human T cell subsets. CD4+ cells were positively selected first, then anti-CD25 beads isolated CD4+CD25+ regulatory T cells. TCR alpha and beta CDR3s were amplified from mRNA by semiquantitative ARM-PCR. Exponential amplification used communal superprimers after tagged nested gene-specific primers in ARM-PCR. A single record per CDR3 protein comes from TCRdb applying MiXCR to the multiplex PCR reads. This sample yields 11,000 to 15,000 distinct CDR3 sequences, of which 60% are seen a single time; 2.1% belongs to the top ten. The sample taken for sequencing was Tregs sorted from blood. The receptors here all came from a middle-aged man in good health.

The chain uses TRBV11-2 and TRBJ2-1; D might be TRBD1 (6 bases). Trimming stripped 4 bases from V and 4 bases from J, with 11 bases between. CDR1 and CDR2 (germline): SGHAT, FQNNGV. The CDR3 length is 14 residues. DNA of the CDR3: TGTGCCAGCAGCTCCCCAAGGGGGTACAATGAGCAGTTCTTC. Translating it yields CASSSPRGYNEQFF.

This chain links TRBV29-1 with TRBJ2-3; 9 bases align to TRBD1. Trimming at V came to 7 bases and at J to 5 bases, leaving 10 bases not matched to a gene. Germline CDR1 is SQVTM and CDR2 is ANQGSEA. The CDR3 contains 14 residues. For the CDR3, the DNA is TGCAGCGCCTCTTTAGGGACAGGGCAAGATACGCAGTATTTT. Protein: CSASLGTGQDTQYF.

The rearrangement joins TRBV7-8 to TRBJ2-7; the D gene could be TRBD1 or TRBD2 (5 bases each). The CDR3 runs 17 residues. V lost 5 bases to trimming and J lost 5 bases, with 25 bases between them. CDR1 SGHVS and CDR2 FQNEAQ come from the germline V gene. The CDR3 sequence: CASSKEGWGSTVHEQYF. In DNA, the CDR3 is TGTGCCAGCAGCAAAGAGGGATGGGGGTCTACCGTCCACGAGCAGTACTTC. Together with reference TRBV7-8 and TRBJ2-7, the CDR3 gives the full variable domain: GAGVSQSPRYKVAKRGQDVALRCDPISGHVSLFWYQQALGQGPEFLTYFQNEAQLDKSGLPSDRFFAERPEGSVSTLKIQRTQQEDSAVYLCASSKEGWGSTVHEQYFGPGTRLTVT.

CDR3 sequence reads: CASSLELRHTEAFF. CDR3 coding DNA: TGTGCCAGCAGCTTAGAACTTCGGCACACTGAAGCTTTCTTT. J is TRBJ1-1 and V is TRBV11-2; D not certain. The V end lost 0 bases, the J end lost 3 bases, and 8 bases lay between the germline ends. CDR1 and CDR2 from the germline V gene are SGHAT and FQNNGV. The CDR3 sequence is 14 residues long.

The J gene is TRBJ2-7, the V gene TRBV7-9; D is unclear. The CDR3 loop spans 14 amino acids. V was pared by 1 base and J by 2 bases, with 9 bases between. CDR1 and CDR2 from the germline V gene are SEHNR and FQNEAQ (reference sequence). For the CDR3, the DNA is TGTGCCAGCAGCTTAGACCCCCTCGCCTACGAGCAGTACTTC. Its translation is CASSLDPLAYEQYF.

The chain joins TRBV28 to TRBJ2-7, with TRBD1 identical over 7 bases. Germline V lookup: CDR1 MDHEN, CDR2 SYDVKM. There are 14 residues in the CDR3. V shed 7 bases, J shed 4 bases, and the junction held 10 bases outside the gene matches. DNA for the CDR3: TGTGCCAGCAATCTCCGGGACAGACTTTACGAGCAGTACTTC. Its translation is CASNLRDRLYEQYF.

In its sample, this clonotype was seen a few times. This chain joins TRBV11-2 and TRBJ2-7; weak D call: TRBD1 (6 bases). Per the germline V gene, CDR1 is SGHAT and CDR2 is FQNNGV. Between the trimmed V and J ends, which lost 6 bases and 0 bases, there was a span of 21 bases. The CDR3 runs 17 residues. The CDR3 loop is CASSNSFPGGASYEQYF. The CDR3 DNA reads as TGTGCCAGCAGTAACTCCTTTCCTGGGGGCGCCTCCTACGAGCAGTACTTC.

This clonotype was counted between two and nine times. The chain recombines TRBV13 with TRBJ2-7, with 8 bases lining up with TRBD1. The CDR3 totals 16 residues. V shed 0 bases, J shed 0 bases, and the junction held 4 bases outside the gene matches. Looked up from germline, CDR1 is PRHDT and CDR2 is FYEKMQ (reference sequence). CDR3 in amino acids: CASSLGDRVTSYEQYF. The CDR3 DNA sequence: TGTGCCAGCAGCTTAGGGGACAGGGTAACCTCCTACGAGCAGTACTTC.

This clonotype has a handful of counts. The chain carries TRBV20-1 and TRBJ1-1; no reliable D call. Germline V gene lookup returns CDR1 DFQATT and CDR2 SNEGSKA (reference sequence). Trimming shortened V by 5 bases and J by 4 bases, and 14 bases separated the two germline ends. CDR3 length equals 13 residues. The CDR3 reads CSAPGARGTEAFF. The CDR3 coding sequence is TGCAGTGCTCCAGGCGCCCGGGGCACTGAAGCTTTCTTT.

The chain uses TRBV30 and TRBJ2-1; D is uncertain. Between the trimmed V and J ends, which lost 0 bases and 7 bases, there was a span of 4 bases. CDR1 is GTSNPN and CDR2 is SVGIG in the germline V gene (reference sequence). The CDR3 runs 11 residues. Here the CDR3 reads CAWSVVNEQFF. The CDR3 DNA reads as TGTGCCTGGAGTGTGGTAAATGAGCAGTTCTTC.

The rearrangement uses TRBV15 and TRBJ1-1; 8 bases fit TRBD1. The germline V gene has CDR1 LNHNV and CDR2 YYDKDF (reference sequence). The CDR3 totals 15 residues. V lost 0 bases and J lost 4; bases outside the gene matches: 4. CDR3 coding DNA: TGTGCCACCAGCAGAGATAGGACAGGGCTCACTGAAGCTTTCTTT. Protein: CATSRDRTGLTEAFF.

V and J are TRBV28 and TRBJ2-1; D perhaps matches TRBD2 (5 bases). Germline V CDR1 and CDR2: MDHEN, SYDVKM. V shed 2 bases and J shed 0 bases, with 14 bases lying between them. The CDR3 contains 17 residues. Written as DNA, the CDR3 is TGTGCCAGCAGTTTAATTCTGGCGGGTAACTCCTACAATGAGCAGTTCTTC. Protein product: CASSLILAGNSYNEQFF.

This chain links TRBV5-1 with TRBJ1-2, with D maybe TRBD1 (6 bases). Trimming stripped 3 bases from V and 1 base from J, with 10 bases between. CDR3 length: 14 amino acids. Germline V gives CDR1 SGHRS, CDR2 YFSETQ. CDR3 sequence: CASSSDRNNYGYTF. CDR3 DNA: TGCGCCAGCAGCTCGGACAGAAATAACTATGGCTACACCTTC.

The J gene is TRBJ2-2, the V gene TRBV20-1; D might be TRBD2 (5 bases). V was shortened by 6 bases and J by 1 base, with 18 bases between the two germline ends. The germline CDR1 and CDR2 sequences are DFQATT and SNEGSKA (reference sequence). CDR3 length: 16 amino acids. This CDR3 is CSASPFQRQNTGELFF. CDR3 nucleotide sequence: TGCAGTGCCAGCCCCTTCCAGCGGCAGAACACCGGGGAGCTGTTTTTT.

This chain joins TRBV20-1 and TRBJ2-1; no firm D call. The germline gives CDR1 DFQATT, CDR2 SNEGSKA (reference sequence). This CDR3 contains 11 residues. V was cut by 1 base and J by 10 bases, with 8 bases left in between. The CDR3 region is CSARATREQFF. The CDR3 nucleotides are TGCAGTGCTAGAGCTACACGGGAGCAGTTCTTC.

The chain recombines TRBV28 with TRBJ2-5; D remains unclear. V lost 1 base, J lost 5 bases, and 2 bases lay in between. The CDR3 extends over 11 amino acids. Germline-derived CDR1 and CDR2 are MDHEN and SYDVKM. As DNA, the CDR3 is TGTGCCAGCAGTTTATCGGAGACCCAGTACTTC. Translation gives CASSLSETQYF. The whole variable domain, filled in from reference TRBV28 and TRBJ2-5, reads DVKVTQSSRYLVKRTGEKVFLECVQDMDHENMFWYRQDPGLGLRLIYFSYDVKMKEKGDIPEGYSVSREKKERFSLILESASTNQTSMYLCASSLSETQYFGPGTRLLVL.

This CDR3 is CASSLQTLSGNTIYF. For the CDR3, the DNA is TGTGCCAGCAGTTTACAGACTCTCTCTGGAAACACCATATATTTT. The V gene is TRBV12-3 or TRBV12-4, the J gene TRBJ1-3; D gene unclear. The CDR3 length is 15 residues. The V and J ends lost 2 bases and 0 bases respectively, with 8 bases between them.

The genes are TRBV19 and TRBJ2-3; 8 bases fit TRBD2. Per germline, CDR1 LNHDA and CDR2 SQIVND (reference sequence). This CDR3 has 14 amino acids. After removal of 4 bases from V and 5 bases from J, the junction contained 5 bases not matched to a gene. The CDR3 spells CASSTGGAGDTQYF. The CDR3 DNA is TGTGCCAGTAGTACCGGGGGGGCTGGAGATACGCAGTATTTT.

The CDR3 bases are TGTGCCAGTACCCTAGGAAACACCAAAAACATTCAGTACTTC. Protein product: CASTLGNTKNIQYF. The chain couples TRBV19 to TRBJ2-4; D is undetermined. V dropped 7 bases and J dropped 2 bases, with 12 bases sitting between them. The CDR3 runs to 14 residues. Germline assignment: CDR1 LNHDA and CDR2 SQIVND (reference sequence).

This clonotype showed up just a few times. An end of the junction differs from the germline gene, which may be a read error. The rearrangement uses TRBV5-4 and TRBJ2-1; 10 bases are a match to TRBD1. The CDR3 sequence is 13 residues long. Per germline, CDR1 SGHNT and CDR2 YYREEE (reference sequence). For the CDR3, the DNA is TGTGCCAGCAGCGCGACAGGGGGCAATGGGCAGTTCTTC. Translated: CASSATGGNGQFF.

This clonotype was counted between two and nine times. V and J are TRBV28 and TRBJ2-7; a possible D gene is TRBD2 (5 bases). V was shortened by 6 bases and J by 2 bases, with 11 bases between the two germline ends. The CDR3 totals 13 residues. Germline lookup yields CDR1 MDHEN and CDR2 SYDVKM. The CDR3 DNA reads as TGTGCCAGCAGCCCGCCGGGGACCTACGAGCAGTACTTC. Protein product: CASSPPGTYEQYF.